This T cell receptor beta chain emerged from a study of cytomegalovirus exposure and HLA in healthy donors. Findings and limits, study-wide: Presence/absence analysis assumed near-uniform sequencing depth across donors. The investigators catalogued 164 TCR beta chains as cytomegalovirus-associated.

The PCR employed 60 Vbeta primers together with 13 Jbeta primers. TCRdb's copy holds only in-frame clones and misses some; the assay was immunoSEQ multiplex PCR. The sample records over 100,000 clones, around 57% being singletons. Trimming cost V 3 bases and J 8 bases, with 10 bases left between them. This CDR3 spans 12 amino acids. Looked up from germline, CDR1 is LNHDA and CDR2 is SQIVND (reference sequence). As to this clone: The antigen is unknown.

V gene TRBV19 combines with J gene TRBJ1-2; possible D gene TRBD1, 5 bases. Sequenced input: PBMCs. The TCR sequence derives from a human donor in good health. CDR3 nucleotides: TGTGCCAGTAGTATGGGGCAGGAAGGCTACACCTTC. Its translation: CASSMGQEGYTF. Supplemented by reference TRBV19 and TRBJ1-2, the full variable domain reads DGGITQSPKYLFRKEGQNVTLSCEQNLNHDAMYWYRQDPGQGLRLIYYSQIVNDFQKGDIAEGYSVSREKKESFPLTVTSAQKNPTAFYLCASSMGQEGYTFGSGTRLTVV.